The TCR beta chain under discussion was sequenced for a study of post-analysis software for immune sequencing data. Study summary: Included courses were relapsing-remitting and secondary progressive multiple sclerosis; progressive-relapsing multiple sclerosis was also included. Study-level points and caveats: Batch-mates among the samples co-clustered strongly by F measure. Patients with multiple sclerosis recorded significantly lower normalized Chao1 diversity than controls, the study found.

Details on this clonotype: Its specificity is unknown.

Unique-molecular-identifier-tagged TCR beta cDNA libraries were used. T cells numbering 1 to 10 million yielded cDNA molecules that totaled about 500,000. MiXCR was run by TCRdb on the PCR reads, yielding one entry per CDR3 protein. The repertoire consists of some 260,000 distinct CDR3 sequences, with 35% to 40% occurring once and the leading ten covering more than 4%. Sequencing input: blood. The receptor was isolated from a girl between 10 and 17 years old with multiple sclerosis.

In DNA, the CDR3 is TGCAGTGCTCGGCAGGGGTCGGGTATTTACGAGCAGTACTTC. It is translated as CSARQGSGIYEQYF. The chain employs TRBV20-1 and TRBJ2-5; D might be TRBD1 (6 bases). The J call is uncertain, as TRBJ2-7 better fits the DNA end. Germline V gene sequence: CDR1 DFQATT, CDR2 SNEGSKA (reference sequence). The CDR3 runs to 14 residues.